This T cell receptor (beta chain) stems from a study of CD8+ T cells in alopecia areata. Study at large: Severity scoring for treated patients was based on the percentage of affected scalp area.

The ends were cut back, 0 bases at V and 4 bases at J, with 10 bases in the middle. The CDR3 spans 14 residues. Germline V gene lookup returns CDR1 SGHDT and CDR2 YYEEEE. Treatment denoted: oral pan-JAK inhibitor, 5-10 mg twice daily. Obtained from alopecia areata patients were lesional scalp punch biopsies along with peripheral blood. The sequencing template was cDNA reverse transcribed from extracted RNA. Profiling relied on immunoSEQ multiplex PCR, and the TCRdb table lists in-frame clones only, not all of them. The sample yields 160,000 or so clones, about 71% seen once. The starting material was CD4+ T cells sorted from blood, obtained at week 4, from a patient treated with tofacitinib. The clonotype was recovered from a human donor with alopecia areata. This chain connects TRBV5-6 to TRBJ1-2; no reliable D call. CDR3 amino acids: CASSLANGAYGYTF. The CDR3 coding sequence is TGTGCCAGCAGCTTGGCAAACGGAGCCTATGGCTACACCTTC.